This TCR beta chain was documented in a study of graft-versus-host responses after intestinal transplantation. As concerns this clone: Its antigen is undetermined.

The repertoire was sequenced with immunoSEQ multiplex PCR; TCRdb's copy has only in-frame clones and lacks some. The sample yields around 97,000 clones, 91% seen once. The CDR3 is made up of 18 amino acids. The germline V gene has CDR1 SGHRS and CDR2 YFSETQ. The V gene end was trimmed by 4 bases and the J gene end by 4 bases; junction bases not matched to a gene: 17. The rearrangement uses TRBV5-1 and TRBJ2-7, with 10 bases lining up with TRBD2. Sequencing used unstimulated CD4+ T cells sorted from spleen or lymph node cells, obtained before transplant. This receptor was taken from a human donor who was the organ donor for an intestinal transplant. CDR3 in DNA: TGCGCCAGCAGCCGGAGCTCCCTTCTAGCGGGGGCGGATTACGAGCAGTACTTC. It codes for CASSRSSLLAGADYEQYF. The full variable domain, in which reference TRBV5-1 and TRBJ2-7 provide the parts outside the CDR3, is KAGVTQTPRYLIKTRGQQVTLSCSPISGHRSVSWYQQTPGQGLQFLFEYFSETQRNKGNFPGRFSGRQFSNSRSEMNVSTLELGDSALYLCASSRSSLLAGADYEQYFGPGTRLTVT.